Shown below are 18 T cell receptor beta chains from a single sample sequenced in a study of blood T cell repertoires in COVID-19. The repertoire was sequenced with immunoSEQ multiplex PCR; TCRdb's copy has only in-frame clones and lacks some. The sample includes 100,000 to 150,000 clones, 70% to 90% of them seen just once. Sequenced sample: peripheral blood. These receptors originate from a woman of 80 years or more with acute or convalescent COVID-19.

V gene TRBV9 combines with J gene TRBJ1-5; 10 bases are a match to TRBD1. V lost 4 bases to trimming and J lost 4 bases; unmatched junction nucleotides: 8. The CDR3 is made up of 16 amino acids. Germline assignment: CDR1 SGDLS and CDR2 YYNGEE. The CDR3 spells CASSPGDRGSNQPQHF. The DNA of the CDR3 is TGTGCCAGCAGCCCCGGGGACAGGGGATCAAATCAGCCCCAGCATTTT.

V gene TRBV28 combines with J gene TRBJ1-1; D might be TRBD1 (6 bases). CDR3 length: 12 amino acids. Germline V gene data show CDR1 as MDHEN and CDR2 as SYDVKM. The V end was cut by 6 bases, the J end by 10 bases, with 15 bases between. The DNA for the CDR3 is TGTGCCAGCAGAACTGGACAGCAGAGAGCTTTCTTT. As protein: CASRTGQQRAFF. Full variable domain (missing parts from reference TRBV28 and TRBJ1-1): DVKVTQSSRYLVKRTGEKVFLECVQDMDHENMFWYRQDPGLGLRLIYFSYDVKMKEKGDIPEGYSVSREKKERFSLILESASTNQTSMYLCASRTGQQRAFFGQGTRLTVV.

V and J are TRBV5-1 and TRBJ1-1; no clear D. Germline CDR1 reads SGHRS; CDR2 reads YFSETQ. CDR3 length: 14 residues. V shed 0 bases and J shed 1 base, with 7 bases lying between them. Here the CDR3 reads CASSLDPRNTEAFF. The CDR3 DNA follows: TGCGCCAGCAGCTTGGATCCCAGGAACACTGAAGCTTTCTTT.

V and J are TRBV6-6 and TRBJ2-5; 7 bases line up with TRBD1. Germline CDR1 MNHNY, CDR2 SVGAGI (reference sequence). Trimming cost V 6 bases and J 4 bases; bases outside gene matches: 11. The CDR3 spans 15 residues. As DNA, the CDR3 is TGTGCCAGCAGAAGTGACAGGGCTATCGGAGAGACCCAGTACTTC. It encodes CASRSDRAIGETQYF.

This clone was counted between two and nine times. The J gene is TRBJ1-4, the V gene TRBV2; TRBD1 might be the D (5 bases). Trimming stripped 8 bases from V and 5 bases from J, with 15 bases between. Germline-derived CDR1 and CDR2 are SNHLY and FYNNEI. CDR3 length equals 14 residues. CDR3 in DNA: TGTGCCAGCCGTTATGGGGGGGTGAATGAAAAACTGTTTTTT. Its protein product is CASRYGGVNEKLFF.

This clone has a handful of counts. CDR3 region: CASIPTGLNQPQHF. CDR3 DNA: TGTGCCAGTATACCGACAGGGCTCAATCAGCCCCAGCATTTT. The chain is built from TRBV19 and TRBJ1-5; 7 bases align to TRBD1. V was pared by 7 bases and J by 3 bases, with 6 bases of the junction left unmatched. CDR1 and CDR2 from the germline V gene are LNHDA and SQIVND (reference sequence). This CDR3 contains 14 residues.

The V and J genes are TRBV12-3 or TRBV12-4 and TRBJ2-5; D possibly corresponds to TRBD1 (6 bases). This CDR3 has 10 amino acids. V lost 8 bases and J 5 bases, leaving 6 bases between the germline ends. The CDR3 sequence: CASQGETQYF. The CDR3 bases are TGTGCCAGCCAGGGGGAGACCCAGTACTTC.

V usage is TRBV7-9 and J usage is TRBJ1-4; D might be TRBD1 (6 bases). This CDR3 spans 16 amino acids. V lost 2 bases to trimming and J lost 7 bases, with 17 bases between them. Germline lookup yields CDR1 SEHNR and CDR2 FQNEAQ (reference sequence). The CDR3 sequence: CASSLLPGAPLEKLFF. As DNA, the CDR3 is TGTGCCAGCAGCTTACTACCAGGGGCGCCACTTGAAAAACTGTTTTTT.

The chain has TRBV28 and TRBJ1-2; unclear D gene. CDR3 length: 13 amino acids. From germline, CDR1 is MDHEN and CDR2 SYDVKM. Between the trimmed V and J ends, which lost 5 bases and 5 bases, there was a span of 12 bases. The CDR3 DNA reads as TGTGCCAGCAGTGCAGGCGGGGAATATGGCTACACCTTC. Its translation: CASSAGGEYGYTF.

V usage is TRBV28 and J usage is TRBJ2-7; 7 positions match TRBD1. V was clipped by 3 bases and J by 2 bases; unmatched bases: 7. This CDR3 region has 15 residues. Germline assignment: CDR1 MDHEN and CDR2 SYDVKM. The CDR3 DNA follows: TGTGCCAGCAGTTTCACGACAGGGATCCCCTACGAGCAGTACTTC. This gives the protein CASSFTTGIPYEQYF.

The chain uses TRBV7-9 and TRBJ1-2; D perhaps matches TRBD1 (6 bases). The CDR3 runs to 15 residues. V lost 1 base, J lost 7 bases, and 16 bases lay in between. CDR1 and CDR2 (germline): SEHNR, FQNEAQ (reference sequence). The CDR3 sequence is CASSLGSRGFIGYTF. CDR3 DNA: TGTGCCAGCAGCTTAGGTAGCAGGGGATTTATTGGCTACACCTTC.

The rearrangement links TRBV5-1 to TRBJ1-1; perhaps TRBD1 as D (5 bases). Trimming pared 0 bases from V and 4 bases from J, leaving 13 bases between. Germline assignment: CDR1 SGHRS and CDR2 YFSETQ. This CDR3 comprises 15 residues. CDR3 loop: CASSLARVTSTEAFF. The CDR3 bases are TGCGCCAGCAGCTTGGCCAGGGTGACGAGCACTGAAGCTTTCTTT.

This clone has a handful of counts. This chain uses TRBV19 with TRBJ1-5; perhaps TRBD1 as D (6 bases). The CDR3 is 17 residues long. The V and J ends lost 2 bases and 6 bases respectively, with 20 bases between them. In germline, CDR1 is LNHDA, CDR2 SQIVND (reference sequence). CDR3 protein: CASSILGGRGSGQPQHF. CDR3 bases: TGTGCCAGTAGTATACTCGGAGGCAGGGGCTCCGGTCAGCCCCAGCATTTT.

V gene TRBV3-1 (or the pseudogene TRBV3-2) combines with J gene TRBJ1-5; D gene uncertain. Trimming pared 4 bases from V and 5 bases from J, leaving 12 bases between. The CDR3 has 14 residues. The germline gives CDR1 LGHDT, CDR2 YNNKEL (reference sequence). The CDR3 nucleotides are TGTGCCAGCAGCCCCGCCCACGCGGATCAGCCCCAGCATTTT. Translated: CASSPAHADQPQHF.

This chain connects TRBV25-1 to TRBJ1-2, with 7 bases aligning to TRBD1. V gave up 2 bases and J gave up 2 bases; unmatched junction bases: 5. Germline CDR1 and CDR2: MGHDK and SYGVNS. This CDR3 comprises 15 residues. CDR3 coding DNA: TGTGCCAGCAGTGAAAGTGGGACAGTGAACTATGGCTACACCTTC. As protein: CASSESGTVNYGYTF.

The V and J genes are TRBV7-2 and TRBJ2-3; 13 bases are shared with TRBD2. The junction had 9 bases not matched to a gene; V was cut back by 11 bases and J by 4 bases. This CDR3 is built from 15 residues. Germline assignment: CDR1 SGHTA and CDR2 FQGNSA. The CDR3 loop reads CASRRLAGGSDTQYF. CDR3 nucleotide sequence: TGTGCCTCCCGACGACTAGCGGGGGGATCAGATACGCAGTATTTT.

This clone has more than one count but fewer than ten. The chain employs TRBV5-1 and TRBJ2-7, with D perhaps TRBD1 (6 bases). Germline V lookup: CDR1 SGHRS, CDR2 YFSETQ. There are 15 residues in the CDR3. V lost 3 bases and J lost 3, with 16 bases in between. The CDR3, as DNA: TGCGCCAGCAGCTGGGCCCCAACAGGGATCTACGAGCAGTACTTC. Protein sequence: CASSWAPTGIYEQYF.

The chain carries TRBV5-1 and TRBJ2-2; TRBD1 might be the D (6 bases). Germline CDR1 reads SGHRS; CDR2 reads YFSETQ. CDR3 size: 15 residues. V dropped 0 bases and J dropped 8 bases, with 14 bases sitting between them. CDR3 loop: CASSLGAAGAGELFF. CDR3 sequence (DNA): TGCGCCAGCAGCTTGGGAGCAGCAGGGGCGGGGGAGCTGTTTTTT.